A single sample is the source of the 5 T cell receptor beta chains below, sequenced in a study of tumor-infiltrating lymphocytes in primary liver carcinoma. Investigators took RNA and DNA out together from 20-30 mg of unsorted bulk tissue. Researchers generated TCR beta cDNA from roughly 510 ng of total RNA, relying on a constant-region primer. Employing slightly modified ARM-PCR, three nested multiplex PCR rounds were run, and these gave rise to the TCR beta libraries. Forward primers for TRBV1-TRBV30 and a C-beta reverse primer served the first two PCR rounds, at 10 cycles each. TCRdb fed the multiplex PCR reads into MiXCR, producing one record per CDR3 protein. The table has approximately 80,000 distinct CDR3 sequences, 69% seen once. Sequenced sample: tumor-adjacent normal liver tissue. The receptors originated from a man aged 35-49 years with primary liver carcinoma and hepatitis B virus infection.

Points on this clonotype: The junction departs from the called germline gene at one end, perhaps through a read error. The chain couples TRBV6-6 to TRBJ1-1; tentative D call: TRBD1 (6 bases). Germline CDR1 reads MNHNY; CDR2 reads SVGAGI (reference sequence). CDR3 length equals 15 residues. Here the CDR3 reads CASSLADSMNTEAFF. In DNA form, the CDR3 reads TGTGCTAGCAGCTTAGCGGACAGCATGAACACTGAAGCTTTCTTT.

A word on this clonotype: A read error may account for a junction end that differs from germline. This chain uses TRBV11-2 with TRBJ2-1; 10 bases match TRBD2. The CDR3 covers 16 residues. In germline, CDR1 is SGHAT, CDR2 FQNNGV. Here the CDR3 DNA reads TGTGCCTGCAGCTCCGTAGCGGGAGGTTGTGACAATGAGCAGTTCTTC. It yields the protein CACSSVAGGCDNEQFF.

The rearrangement links TRBV4-2 to TRBJ2-1, with 9 bases identical to TRBD1. Germline CDR1 reads LGHNA; CDR2 reads YNFKEQ. J was trimmed by 14 bases and V by 3 bases; bases with no gene match: 17. The CDR3 length is 16 residues. In DNA, the CDR3 is TGTGCCAGCAGCCACGCCGGAGGACAGGGGAACAATGGGGAGTTCTTC. Translating it yields CASSHAGGQGNNGEFF.

As to this clonotype: The junction departs from germline at one end; a sequencing error may be responsible. The chain is built from TRBV4-3 and TRBJ2-3; D is ambiguous. There are 14 residues in the CDR3. Germline CDR1 LGHNA, CDR2 YSLEER. CDR3: CANSQALVTDTQYF. CDR3 DNA sequence: TGCGCCAACAGCCAAGCCCTAGTCACAGATACGCAGTATTTT.

The chain recombines TRBV14 with TRBJ2-5; D possibly uses TRBD1 or TRBD2 (6 bases each). The CDR3 spans 14 residues. Trimming took 0 bases from V and 9 from J, leaving 14 bases between them. CDR1 is SGHDN, CDR2 FVKESK, per germline. CDR3 DNA sequence: TGTGCCAGCAGCCAAGATAGGAGGGGGGAGGCCCAGTACTTC. Translated, it gives CASSQDRRGEAQYF.